These T cell receptor beta chains were read from a single sample in a study of blood T cell repertoires in COVID-19. Repertoires were generated with immunoSEQ multiplex PCR, while TCRdb's copy carries only in-frame clones and drops some. The sample gives more than 200,000 clones, 80% to 90% of which show up once; more than 8% is in the top ten. The sequencing input was peripheral blood. The receptors were gathered from a woman between 45 and 60 years old with acute or convalescent COVID-19. CDR3s include the opening cysteine and the closing phenylalanine or tryptophan. A D gene is named only where the DNA matches it firmly. Clone size, where shown, is once, few, many, or a class for clones that have expanded.

>TRBD1|TRBV19|.|TRBJ2-2
CASSMTGVNTGELFF
TGTGCCAGTAGTATGACAGGGGTGAACACCGGGGAGCTGTTTTTT
>TRBD2|TRBV29-1|.|TRBJ2-1
CSASRGFNEQFF
TGCAGCGCCTCGCGGGGGTTCAATGAGCAGTTCTTC
>.|TRBV3-1/TRBV3-2|.|TRBJ2-7
CASSRGRGEQYF
TGTGCCAGCAGCCGGGGGCGGGGGGAGCAGTACTTC
>TRBD2|TRBV23-1|.|TRBJ2-1
CASSQSQNPSGGKFF
TGCGCCAGCAGTCAATCCCAAAACCCTAGCGGGGGGAAGTTCTTC
>.|TRBV3-1/TRBV3-2|.|TRBJ1-5
CASSLGADGSNQPQHF
TGTGCCAGCAGCTTAGGGGCGGACGGAAGCAATCAGCCCCAGCATTTT
>TRBD1|TRBV20-1|.|TRBJ2-4
CSASGQGWNIQYF
TGCAGTGCTAGTGGACAGGGGTGGAACATTCAGTACTTC
>.|TRBV4-1|.|TRBJ2-3
CASSQDTSRPDTQYF
TGCGCCAGCAGCCAAGATACTAGCAGGCCAGATACGCAGTATTTT
>TRBD2|TRBV15|.|TRBJ2-7
CATSQRLAGTKYEQYF
TGTGCCACCAGTCAAAGACTAGCGGGAACGAAATACGAGCAGTACTTC
>.|TRBV20-1|.|TRBJ2-5
CSASLRSFQETQYF
TGCAGTGCTAGTTTGCGGAGCTTCCAAGAGACCCAGTACTTC
>.|TRBV7-8|.|TRBJ1-5
CASSLVGGYSNQPQHF
TGTGCCAGCAGCTTAGTCGGAGGGTATAGCAATCAGCCCCAGCATTTT
>TRBD1|TRBV24-1|.|TRBJ2-1
CATSDVAGTGVLDEQFF
TGTGCCACCAGTGATGTCGCCGGGACAGGGGTTTTGGATGAGCAGTTCTTC
>TRBD2|TRBV7-2|.|TRBJ2-1
CASSLVGLAGEQFF
TGTGCCAGCAGCTTAGTTGGCTTAGCGGGTGAGCAGTTCTTC
>TRBD2|TRBV18|.|TRBJ2-4
CASSGAGLAKNIQYF
TGTGCCAGCTCCGGAGCGGGATTAGCCAAAAACATTCAGTACTTC
>TRBD1|TRBV5-1|.|TRBJ2-7
CASSLNTQGAGEQYF
TGCGCCAGCAGCTTGAATACGCAGGGGGCGGGAGAGCAGTACTTC
>.|TRBV18|.|TRBJ1-1
CASSSWGGNTEAFF
TGTGCCAGCTCTTCTTGGGGGGGTAACACTGAAGCTTTCTTT
>TRBD1|TRBV28|.|TRBJ1-2
CASTRDSYNYGYTF
TGTGCCAGCACCAGGGACAGCTATAACTATGGCTACACCTTC
>.|TRBV5-1|few|TRBJ2-2
CASTTGSGVTGELFF
TGCGCCAGCACCACGGGTTCAGGGGTAACCGGGGAGCTGTTTTTT
>.|TRBV28|.|TRBJ2-1
CASSSRVNEQFF
TGTGCCAGCAGTTCCAGGGTAAATGAGCAGTTCTTC
>TRBD1|TRBV24-1|.|TRBJ2-2
CATSDLQGAGTGELFF
TGTGCCACCAGTGATTTGCAGGGGGCAGGGACCGGGGAGCTGTTTTTT
>.|TRBV3-1/TRBV3-2|.|TRBJ2-3
CASSQDRLDPDTQYF
TGTGCCAGCAGTCAAGATAGGCTAGACCCAGATACGCAGTATTTT
>TRBD2|TRBV9|.|TRBJ2-2
CASSGTGTSGTGELFF
TGTGCCAGCAGCGGAACCGGGACTAGTGGGACCGGGGAGCTGTTTTTT
>.|TRBV28|few|TRBJ2-1
CASSLLGSLYNEQFF
TGTGCCAGCAGTTTGTTGGGTAGCCTCTACAATGAGCAGTTCTTC
>.|TRBV11-3|.|TRBJ2-1
CASSAGPYNEQFF
TGTGCCAGCAGCGCGGGGCCCTACAATGAGCAGTTCTTC
>TRBD1|TRBV5-1|.|TRBJ2-2
CASSRGQGTGELFF
TGCGCCAGCAGCCGGGGACAGGGGACCGGGGAGCTGTTTTTT
>TRBD2|TRBV27|.|TRBJ2-3
CASSPKAGGSTDTQYF
TGTGCCAGCAGTCCCAAAGCGGGAGGAAGCACAGATACGCAGTATTTT
>TRBD1|TRBV4-2|.|TRBJ1-3
CASSQVARGGQPAGNTIYF
TGTGCCAGCAGCCAAGTTGCGAGAGGGGGACAGCCAGCTGGAAACACCATATATTTT
>.|TRBV27|.|TRBJ2-1
CASLRGSGEQFF
TGTGCCAGCCTCCGGGGGTCCGGTGAGCAGTTCTTC